These 28 T cell receptor beta chains were all obtained from the same sample, sequenced in a study of radiotherapy plus CTLA-4 blockade in lung cancer. Measured with immunoSEQ multiplex PCR; TCRdb has only the in-frame clones, and not every one. The top ten clones hold less than 3% of a sample with over 35,000 clones, roughly three quarters of them seen once. This material consisted of peripheral blood, taken from a patient treated with radiotherapy plus ipilimumab. These receptors originate from a human donor with non-small cell lung cancer whose response to radiotherapy plus ipilimumab could not be evaluated.

This rearrangement joins TRBV12-5 to TRBJ2-2; 7 bases are a match to TRBD1. The CDR3 runs to 15 residues. The V and J ends lost 1 base and 6 bases, in that order; junction bases with no gene match: 5. The germline CDR1 and CDR2 sequences are LGHNT and FRNRAP. The CDR3 loop is CASGLGQGSAGELFF. The CDR3 DNA reads as TGTGCTAGTGGTTTGGGACAGGGAAGCGCCGGGGAGCTGTTTTTT.

The genes are TRBV9 and TRBJ2-7, with D possibly being TRBD2 (5 bases). Germline values: CDR1 SGDLS, CDR2 YYNGEE. The ends were cut back, 4 bases at V and 2 bases at J, with 16 bases in the middle. This CDR3 is built from 15 residues. The CDR3 DNA sequence: TGTGCCAGCAGCCTTAATGACTACTCTCCCTACGAGCAGTACTTC. Translating it yields CASSLNDYSPYEQYF. Drawing the rest from reference TRBV9 and TRBJ2-7, the complete variable domain is DSGVTQTPKHLITATGQRVTLRCSPRSGDLSVYWYQQSLDQGLQFLIQYYNGEERAKGNILERFSAQQFPDLHSELNLSSLELGDSALYFCASSLNDYSPYEQYFGPGTRLTVT.

This chain uses TRBV4-3 with TRBJ2-3; 11 bases align to TRBD1. The germline V gene encodes CDR1 LGHNA and CDR2 YSLEER. This CDR3 contains 17 residues. V lost 3 bases and J lost 3; bases outside the gene matches: 8. CDR3 protein: CASSQSLWDRGTDTQYF. The CDR3 region has the DNA TGCGCCAGCAGCCAGTCCCTCTGGGACAGGGGGACAGATACGCAGTATTTT.

This clone was seen once. V gene TRBV18 combines with J gene TRBJ2-4, with 8 bases that match TRBD1. The CDR3 spans 17 residues. Germline loops: CDR1 KGHSH, CDR2 LQKENI. Trimming removed 3 bases from V and 7 bases from J; junction bases left unmatched: 14. This CDR3 is CASSPRQGRFMENIQYF. For the CDR3, the DNA is TGTGCCAGCTCACCCAGACAGGGGAGATTCATGGAGAACATTCAGTACTTC. The variable domain in full, completed from reference TRBV18 and TRBJ2-4, reads NAGVMQNPRHLVRRRGQEARLRCSPMKGHSHVYWYRQLPEEGLKFMVYLQKENIIDESGMPKERFSAEFPKEGPSILRIQQVVRGDSAAYFCASSPRQGRFMENIQYFGAGTRLSVL.

This chain uses TRBV11-2 with TRBJ1-1; D gene uncertain. V shed 1 base and J shed 1 base, with 7 bases lying between them. The CDR3 runs 14 residues. From germline, CDR1 is SGHAT and CDR2 FQNNGV. In DNA, the CDR3 is TGTGCCAGCAGCTTAGGATCAGAGAACACTGAAGCTTTCTTT. Translation gives CASSLGSENTEAFF.

This clone was counted a few times. The chain couples TRBV7-9 to TRBJ2-5; no reliable D call. The CDR3 runs to 15 residues. The germline V and J ends were trimmed by 1 base and 4 bases, with 13 bases remaining between them. Germline CDR1 reads SEHNR; CDR2 reads FQNEAQ (reference sequence). Written as DNA, the CDR3 is TGTGCCAGCAGCTTAGAGGCCCCAGGCCGAGAGACCCAGTACTTC. Translated: CASSLEAPGRETQYF.

This chain uses TRBV5-1 with TRBJ2-7, with 7 bases aligning to TRBD2. The V segment lost 4 bases and the J segment 7 bases; nucleotides outside the gene matches: 11. The length of the CDR3 is 14 residues. CDR1 and CDR2 from the germline V gene are SGHRS and YFSETQ. CDR3 amino acids: CASSTGGTTPEQYF. The CDR3 DNA sequence: TGCGCCAGCAGCACCGGTGGGACTACCCCGGAGCAGTACTTC.

The chain employs TRBV19 and TRBJ1-2; TRBD1 might be the D (6 bases). The CDR3 totals 13 residues. The V gene's germline CDR1 is LNHDA and CDR2 SQIVND (reference sequence). Deletions cut 9 bases from V and 4 bases from J, with 15 bases between. CDR3 sequence: CASAAGTSYGYTF. CDR3 nucleotides: TGTGCCAGCGCAGCAGGGACATCCTATGGCTACACCTTC.

V is TRBV7-7 and J is TRBJ2-5; no definite D call. Germline V CDR1 and CDR2: SSHAT, FNYEAQ (reference sequence). This CDR3 is 13 amino acids long. The CDR3 bases are TGTGCTACCTCCACTCAGCGCCAAGAGACCCAGTACTTC. As protein: CATSTQRQETQYF. The full variable domain, with the rest looked up from reference TRBV7-7 and TRBJ2-5, is GAGVSQSPRYKVTKRGQDVTLRCDPISSHATLYWYQQALGQGPEFLTYFNYEAQPDKSGLPSDRFSAERPEGSISTLTIQRTEQRDSAMYRCATSTQRQETQYFGPGTRLLVL.

V is TRBV7-2 and J is TRBJ2-7; 9 nucleotides align to TRBD1. CDR1 and CDR2 from the germline V gene are SGHTA and FQGNSA. V shed 4 bases, J shed 10 bases, and the junction held 11 bases outside the gene matches. The CDR3 has 14 amino acids. CDR3 sequence (DNA): TGTGCCAGCAGCTCACCGGGACAGGGTACGTTTCAGTACTTC. As protein: CASSSPGQGTFQYF. Looking up the rest from reference TRBV7-2 and TRBJ2-7 gives the full variable domain: GAGVSQSPSNKVTEKGKDVELRCDPISGHTALYWYRQSLGQGLEFLIYFQGNSAPDKSGLPSDRFSAERTGGSVSTLTIQRTQQEDSAVYLCASSSPGQGTFQYFGPGTRLTVT.

This chain links TRBV25-1 with TRBJ2-1; 7 bases agree with TRBD2. With V trimmed by 4 bases and J by 9 bases, 6 bases remained unmatched. In germline, CDR1 is MGHDK, CDR2 SYGVNS. The CDR3 consists of 13 residues. CDR3 in DNA: TGTGCCAGCAGTGTCACTAGCGCGCTTGAGCAGTTCTTC. Protein: CASSVTSALEQFF.

The genes are TRBV7-2 and TRBJ1-1; D is unresolved. This CDR3 has 14 residues. Germline CDR1 and CDR2: SGHTA and FQGNSA. V lost 3 bases, J lost 3 bases, and 11 bases lay in between. The CDR3 is CASSLGSGYTEAFF. CDR3 DNA: TGTGCCAGCAGCTTGGGCTCCGGATACACTGAAGCTTTCTTT.

This clone is a singleton in its sample. The chain couples TRBV11-2 to TRBJ2-3; TRBD2 matches 11 bases. CDR1 and CDR2 from the germline V gene are SGHAT and FQNNGV. J lost 1 base, V lost 5 bases, and 8 bases had no gene match. The CDR3 is 17 residues long. In DNA, the CDR3 is TGTGCCAGCAGCACCCGACTAGCGGGGACGGGCACAGATACGCAGTATTTT. Residues: CASSTRLAGTGTDTQYF. Variable domain in full (rest from reference TRBV11-2 and TRBJ2-3): EAGVAQSPRYKIIEKRQSVAFWCNPISGHATLYWYQQILGQGPKLLIQFQNNGVVDDSQLPKDRFSAERLKGVDSTLKIQPAKLEDSAVYLCASSTRLAGTGTDTQYFGPGTRLTVL.

As concerns this clone: Germline is not matched at one junction end, which may reflect a read error. This sequence joins TRBV30 and TRBJ1-2, with TRBD1 identical over 7 bases. Germline lookup yields CDR1 GTSNPN and CDR2 SVGIG (reference sequence). The CDR3 loop spans 12 amino acids. The CDR3 DNA follows: TGTGCCTGGAGTTCACGACAGGGCCCCATCTCCTTC. It translates to CAWSSRQGPISF.

The V gene is TRBV7-2, the J gene TRBJ1-4, with D possibly being TRBD1 (6 bases). The germline CDR1 and CDR2 sequences are SGHTA and FQGNSA. V lost 5 bases, J lost 7 bases, and 14 bases lay in between. The CDR3 has 14 amino acids. CDR3 bases: TGTGCCAGCAGCATCGGGGGGGCGGGTGAAAAACTGTTTTTT. Amino acid sequence: CASSIGGAGEKLFF.

The CDR3 loop is CASSQGGHEGTDTQYF. CDR3 coding DNA: TGCGCCAGCAGCCAGGGGGGCCATGAGGGCACAGATACGCAGTATTTT. The rearrangement links TRBV5-1 to TRBJ2-3, with TRBD1 as a possible D gene (7 bases). From germline, CDR1 is SGHRS and CDR2 YFSETQ. The CDR3 runs to 16 residues. The germline V and J ends were trimmed by 4 bases and 1 base, with 16 bases remaining between them.

The chain uses TRBV7-9 and TRBJ1-2; D is possibly TRBD1 (5 bases). V was shortened by 5 bases and J by 2 bases, with 21 bases between the two germline ends. Germline assignment: CDR1 SEHNR and CDR2 FQNEAQ (reference sequence). The CDR3 sequence is 17 residues long. The CDR3 DNA sequence: TGTGCCAGCAGCACTTTTTTGAAGACAGCGCCCAACTATGGCTACACCTTC. It specifies CASSTFLKTAPNYGYTF.

The chain uses TRBV7-2 and TRBJ2-5, with D uncertain. CDR1 SGHTA and CDR2 FQGNSA come from the germline V gene. This CDR3 spans 13 amino acids. The germline V and J ends were trimmed by 5 bases and 5 bases, with 12 bases remaining between them. CDR3 sequence (DNA): TGTGCCAGCAGCACCCTGATTAGTGAGACCCAGTACTTC. It translates to CASSTLISETQYF.

V and J are TRBV19 and TRBJ2-1; possible D gene TRBD1, 6 bases. The CDR3 contains 15 residues. V lost 0 bases and J lost 2, with 8 bases in between. CDR1 and CDR2 from the germline V gene are LNHDA and SQIVND (reference sequence). The chain's CDR3 is CASSIEGAPYNEQFF. CDR3 in DNA: TGTGCCAGTAGTATAGAGGGGGCCCCCTACAATGAGCAGTTCTTC.

The chain carries TRBV5-4 and TRBJ2-1; 9 bases align to TRBD2. The germline V gene encodes CDR1 SGHNT and CDR2 YYREEE (reference sequence). Trimming at V came to 0 bases and at J to 6 bases, leaving 7 bases not matched to a gene. This CDR3 spans 16 amino acids. This CDR3 is CASSLDGGRASNEQFF. In nucleotides, the CDR3 is TGTGCCAGCAGCTTGGATGGCGGGAGGGCCTCCAATGAGCAGTTCTTC.

The chain carries TRBV5-1 and TRBJ2-3; D unclear. CDR1 is SGHRS, CDR2 YFSETQ, per germline. This CDR3 region has 11 residues. V lost 6 bases and J lost 3, with 5 bases in between. The CDR3 here is CASTLTDTQYF. The DNA of the CDR3 is TGCGCCAGCACCCTGACAGATACGCAGTATTTT.

This chain uses TRBV5-4 with TRBJ2-7; D may be TRBD1 (6 bases). V was cut by 4 bases and J by 2 bases, with 7 bases left in between. CDR1 and CDR2 from the germline V gene are SGHNT and YYREEE (reference sequence). There are 12 residues in the CDR3. The CDR3 region is CASSRTAYEQYF. In nucleotides, the CDR3 is TGTGCCAGCAGCCGGACAGCCTACGAGCAGTACTTC.

The CDR3, as DNA: TGTGCCAGCAGCTGGACTAGCGGGGGGGAGGACGAGCAGTACTTC. Protein sequence: CASSWTSGGEDEQYF. The genes are TRBV6-6 and TRBJ2-7; 15 bases are shared with TRBD2. V was pared by 6 bases and J by 5 bases, with 5 bases of the junction left unmatched. Germline CDR1 reads MNHNY; CDR2 reads SVGAGI (reference sequence). The CDR3 is 15 residues long.

The rearrangement uses TRBV28 and TRBJ2-5; 8 nucleotides match TRBD1. Germline CDR1 MDHEN, CDR2 SYDVKM. The CDR3 is 13 residues long. V gave up 8 bases and J gave up 5 bases; unmatched junction bases: 7. The CDR3 bases are TGTGCCAGCCGGGACAGGACCCCGGAGACCCAGTACTTC. Amino acids: CASRDRTPETQYF.

This clone appeared a few times. The V call is TRBV6-5, the J call TRBJ1-5; TRBD1 aligns across 8 bases. The germline V gene has CDR1 MNHEY and CDR2 SVGAGI. The CDR3 contains 16 residues. V lost 0 bases and J lost 2; bases outside the gene matches: 3. CDR3: CASSYSGQGGNQPQHF. CDR3 in DNA: TGTGCCAGCAGTTACTCAGGACAGGGTGGCAATCAGCCCCAGCATTTT.

The V gene is TRBV5-1, the J gene TRBJ2-7; 11 positions agree with TRBD2. Trimming took 0 bases from V and 4 from J; bases not matched to a gene: 9. CDR3 length equals 17 residues. Per the germline V gene, CDR1 is SGHRS and CDR2 is YFSETQ. The CDR3 region has the DNA TGCGCCAGCAGCTTGGAGGCCCTAGCGGGGGGCGGGTACGAGCAGTACTTC. Translated, it gives CASSLEALAGGGYEQYF.

This clone is medium-sized (0.01 to 0.1%) by share. The DNA of the CDR3 is TGTGCCAGCAGCTTGGACGGACGCCTTTCGGGGCAGCCCCAGCATTTT. This translates into CASSLDGRLSGQPQHF. The rearrangement links TRBV5-8 to TRBJ1-5; D gene uncertain. In germline, CDR1 is SGHTS, CDR2 YDEGEE. This CDR3 region has 16 residues. The V end lost 0 bases, the J end lost 7 bases, and 17 bases lay between the germline ends.

This chain's CDR3 is CASSQSGIAGANVLTF. The CDR3 nucleotides read TGCGCCAGCAGCCAATCCGGGATTGCCGGGGCCAACGTCCTGACTTTC. J is TRBJ2-6 and V is TRBV5-1; TRBD2 might be the D (5 bases). Trimming shortened V by 4 bases and J by 4 bases, and 15 bases separated the two germline ends. The CDR3 has 16 residues. Germline V gives CDR1 SGHRS, CDR2 YFSETQ.